A single sample gave rise to the 21 T cell receptor beta chains below, sequenced in a study of CD8 T cells in Susac syndrome. RNA totalling roughly 0.45 to 1 ug underwent reverse transcription with random hexamers. TCRdb analysed the immunoSEQ multiplex PCR reads with MiXCR anew, one entry per CDR3 protein. The sample has under 200,000 distinct CDR3 sequences, around 94% seen once. The source material was CD4+ T cells from PBMCs. Receptor source: a human donor with Susac syndrome.

Only one count was recorded for this clonotype. J is TRBJ1-1 and V is TRBV29-1; perhaps TRBD1 as D (5 bases). Germline loops: CDR1 SQVTM, CDR2 ANQGSEA. Trimming took 1 base from V and 1 from J, leaving 13 bases between them. The CDR3 is made up of 15 amino acids. CDR3 loop: CSVEGGDVSNTEAFF. As DNA, the CDR3 is TGCAGCGTTGAAGGGGGGGACGTCTCGAACACTGAAGCTTTCTTT. Variable domain in full (rest from reference TRBV29-1 and TRBJ1-1): SAVISQKPSRDICQRGTSLTIQCQVDSQVTMMFWYRQQPGQSLTLIATANQGSEATYESGFVIDKFPISRPNLTFSTLTVSNMSPEDSSIYLCSVEGGDVSNTEAFFGQGTRLTVV.

The chain has TRBV29-1 and TRBJ2-2; D not certain. The V end was cut by 4 bases, the J end by 2 bases, with 8 bases between. Germline CDR1 reads SQVTM; CDR2 reads ANQGSEA. The CDR3 sequence is 13 residues long. Here the CDR3 DNA reads TGCAGCGTTGTAAGGAGTAACACCGGGGAGCTGTTTTTT. It codes for CSVVRSNTGELFF.

The CDR3 DNA reads TGTGCCAGCAGCCGCACAGAGGGGCGAGGCTACACCTTC. This encodes CASSRTEGRGYTF. This chain links TRBV7-9 with TRBJ1-2, with D possibly TRBD1 on 5 matching bases. Germline values: CDR1 SEHNR, CDR2 FQNEAQ (reference sequence). CDR3 length equals 13 residues. Trimming removed 5 bases from V and 8 bases from J, with 15 bases in between.

The gene calls are TRBV6-2 or TRBV6-3 and TRBJ1-5, with no clear D. The V end was cut by 6 bases, the J end by 3 bases, with 9 bases between. Germline V gene data show CDR1 as MNHEY and CDR2 as SVGEGT. There are 13 residues in the CDR3. CDR3 amino acids: CASRREHNQPQHF. Written as DNA, the CDR3 is TGTGCCAGCAGGAGGGAACACAATCAGCCCCAGCATTTT.

The J gene is TRBJ2-1, the V gene TRBV4-2, with 7 bases matching TRBD2. The germline V gene has CDR1 LGHNA and CDR2 YNFKEQ. Trimming at V came to 0 bases and at J to 5 bases, leaving 7 bases not matched to a gene. This CDR3 comprises 16 residues. CDR3 protein: CASSQDRPSGHNEQFF. The CDR3 DNA is TGTGCCAGCAGCCAAGATAGGCCTAGCGGACACAATGAGCAGTTCTTC.

V is TRBV5-4 and J is TRBJ1-2; 8 bases are shared with TRBD1. The CDR3 sequence is 14 residues long. The junction had 8 bases not matched to a gene; V was cut back by 0 bases and J by 10 bases. Germline CDR1 is SGHNT and CDR2 is YYREEE (reference sequence). Here the CDR3 DNA reads TGTGCCAGCAGCTTGGGACAGGGGTCGTTCGACTACACCTTC. Its protein is CASSLGQGSFDYTF.

The CDR3 coding sequence is TGTGCCTGGAGTTGGGCAGGGCGGGATGAAAAACTGTTTTTT. Its translation is CAWSWAGRDEKLFF. The V and J genes are TRBV30 and TRBJ1-4; D perhaps matches TRBD1 (5 bases). Trimming stripped 2 bases from V and 6 bases from J, with 13 bases between. Per the germline V gene, CDR1 is GTSNPN and CDR2 is SVGIG (reference sequence). The CDR3 covers 14 residues.

The chain carries TRBV5-4 and TRBJ2-5, with a weak D call TRBD1 (6 bases). CDR1 and CDR2 from the germline V gene are SGHNT and YYREEE (reference sequence). Trimming removed 4 bases at V and 4 bases at J, with 17 bases between. The CDR3 is 15 residues long. The CDR3 sequence: CASSPDSPGGETQYF. The DNA of the CDR3 is TGTGCCAGCAGCCCGGACAGCCCTGGGGGAGAGACCCAGTACTTC.

The chain has TRBV6-6 and TRBJ2-1; D unresolved. There are 15 residues in the CDR3. V was pared by 6 bases and J by 3 bases, with 15 bases between. Germline V lookup: CDR1 MNHNY, CDR2 SVGAGI (reference sequence). CDR3: CASSRVETVYNEQFF. In DNA, the CDR3 is TGTGCCAGCAGCAGAGTCGAAACTGTCTACAATGAGCAGTTCTTC.

V is TRBV24-1 and J is TRBJ1-5; 7 bases align to TRBD1. This CDR3 is built from 14 residues. J lost 4 bases, V lost 4 bases, and 3 bases had no gene match. Germline V gives CDR1 KGHDR, CDR2 SFDVKD. CDR3 residues: CATSEGQANQPQHF. The CDR3, as DNA: TGTGCCACCAGTGAAGGACAGGCTAATCAGCCCCAGCATTTT.

The chain employs TRBV12-3 or TRBV12-4 and TRBJ1-2, with 7 bases identical to TRBD1. The CDR3 is 17 residues long. J lost 4 bases, V lost 3 bases, and 14 bases had no gene match. Written as DNA, the CDR3 is TGTGCCAGCAGTTTCCGCTACGGGACAGCACAATCCTATGGCTACACCTTC. Translation: CASSFRYGTAQSYGYTF.

Notes on this clonotype: One junction end disagrees with the germline gene, perhaps due to a read error. The chain combines TRBV7-7 with TRBJ2-3; 12 nucleotides line up with TRBD2. The CDR3 is 16 amino acids. The germline gives CDR1 SSHAT, CDR2 FNYEAQ (reference sequence). CDR3 in DNA: TGTGCTAGCAGCCCAGGACTAGCGGGACGTTTGGATACGCAGTATTTT. This translates into CASSPGLAGRLDTQYF.

The chain employs TRBV20-1 and TRBJ2-5; 11 bases line up with TRBD2. Per germline, CDR1 DFQATT and CDR2 SNEGSKA (reference sequence). This CDR3 is 16 amino acids long. V shed 3 bases, J shed 2 bases, and the junction held 8 bases outside the gene matches. CDR3 nucleotides: TGCAGTGCTAGCGGAATCGGACTAGCGGGTCAAGAGACCCAGTACTTC. Protein sequence: CSASGIGLAGQETQYF.

The chain uses TRBV27 and TRBJ1-5, with D unclear. The CDR3 runs 12 residues. The V end was cut by 3 bases, the J end by 3 bases, with 3 bases between. Looked up from germline, CDR1 is MNHEY and CDR2 is SMNVEV (reference sequence). The CDR3 here is CASSFLNQPQHF. DNA for the CDR3: TGTGCCAGCAGTTTCCTCAATCAGCCCCAGCATTTT.

The chain has TRBV12-3 or TRBV12-4 and TRBJ2-1; 8 nucleotides line up with TRBD2. The ends lost 6 bases at V and 12 bases at J; junction bases unmatched: 16. This CDR3 comprises 15 residues. The CDR3, as DNA: TGTGCCAGCAGCCTCAGCGGGGGCCCCGGGGGTGGGCAGTTCTTC. Its translation: CASSLSGGPGGGQFF.

As for this clonotype: One end of the junction does not line up with germline, which may come from a read error. This rearrangement joins TRBV12-3 or TRBV12-4 to TRBJ1-5; 8 positions agree with TRBD1. CDR3 length equals 15 residues. This chain's CDR3 is CASSLVRGPDQPQHF. The CDR3 coding sequence is TGTGCCAGCAGCTTAGTCAGGGGGCCGGATCAGCCCCAGCATTTT.

The chain combines TRBV28 with TRBJ2-1, with D hard to call. Germline CDR1 is MDHEN and CDR2 is SYDVKM. V lost 3 bases and J lost 6, with 9 bases in between. CDR3 length: 13 amino acids. The CDR3 DNA follows: TGTGCCAGCAGTTTTATCGCTAGCAATGAGCAGTTCTTC. It yields the protein CASSFIASNEQFF. Combining the CDR3 with reference TRBV28 and TRBJ2-1 gives the whole variable domain DVKVTQSSRYLVKRTGEKVFLECVQDMDHENMFWYRQDPGLGLRLIYFSYDVKMKEKGDIPEGYSVSREKKERFSLILESASTNQTSMYLCASSFIASNEQFFGPGTRLTVL.

The chain combines TRBV7-9 with TRBJ2-3, with 12 bases identical to TRBD2. The germline CDR1 and CDR2 sequences are SEHNR and FQNEAQ (reference sequence). V was clipped by 1 base and J by 5 bases; unmatched bases: 7. The CDR3 length is 17 residues. In DNA form, the CDR3 reads TGTGCCAGCAGCTTAGGGGCTAGCGGGGGGGCCGGAGATACGCAGTATTTT. It codes for CASSLGASGGAGDTQYF.

V usage is TRBV5-4 and J usage is TRBJ1-6; 7 bases match TRBD1. The CDR3 extends over 15 amino acids. The germline V gene has CDR1 SGHNT and CDR2 YYREEE (reference sequence). The V gene end was trimmed by 4 bases and the J gene end by 7 bases; junction bases not matched to a gene: 8. CDR3 DNA sequence: TGTGCCAGCAGCAGATATGACAGGGACAATTCACCCCTCCACTTT. This codes for CASSRYDRDNSPLHF.

The chain is built from TRBV7-9 and TRBJ2-2; D possibly matches TRBD1 or TRBD2 (5 bases each). The CDR3 runs 16 residues. The V end was cut by 3 bases, the J end by 1 base, with 12 bases between. CDR1 is SEHNR and CDR2 is FQNEAQ in the germline V gene (reference sequence). CDR3 DNA: TGTGCCAGCAGCTTCCCGCCAGGGAGGAACACCGGGGAGCTGTTTTTT. Its translation: CASSFPPGRNTGELFF.

The chain has TRBV2 and TRBJ2-5; D is ambiguous. Germline CDR1 reads SNHLY; CDR2 reads FYNNEI. This CDR3 has 14 amino acids. Trimming removed 2 bases from V and 0 bases from J, with 7 bases in between. CDR3 DNA: TGTGCCAGCAGTGAACTCAGCTACCAAGAGACCCAGTACTTC. Its protein product is CASSELSYQETQYF.